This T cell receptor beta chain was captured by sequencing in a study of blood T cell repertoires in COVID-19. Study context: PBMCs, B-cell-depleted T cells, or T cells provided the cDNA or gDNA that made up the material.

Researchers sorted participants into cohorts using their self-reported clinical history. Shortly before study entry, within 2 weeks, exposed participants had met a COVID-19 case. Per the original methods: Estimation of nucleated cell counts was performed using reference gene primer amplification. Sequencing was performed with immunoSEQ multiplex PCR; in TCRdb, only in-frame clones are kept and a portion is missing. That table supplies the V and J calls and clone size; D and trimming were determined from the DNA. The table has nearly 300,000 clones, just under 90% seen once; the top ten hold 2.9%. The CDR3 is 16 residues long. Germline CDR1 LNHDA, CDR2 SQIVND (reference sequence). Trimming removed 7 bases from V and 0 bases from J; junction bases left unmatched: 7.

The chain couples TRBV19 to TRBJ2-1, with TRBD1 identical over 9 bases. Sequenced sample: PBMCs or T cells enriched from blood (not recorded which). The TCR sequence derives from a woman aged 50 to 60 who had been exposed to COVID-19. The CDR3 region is CASNEQGAPSYNEQFF. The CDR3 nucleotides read TGTGCCAGTAATGAACAGGGGGCTCCCTCCTACAATGAGCAGTTCTTC.